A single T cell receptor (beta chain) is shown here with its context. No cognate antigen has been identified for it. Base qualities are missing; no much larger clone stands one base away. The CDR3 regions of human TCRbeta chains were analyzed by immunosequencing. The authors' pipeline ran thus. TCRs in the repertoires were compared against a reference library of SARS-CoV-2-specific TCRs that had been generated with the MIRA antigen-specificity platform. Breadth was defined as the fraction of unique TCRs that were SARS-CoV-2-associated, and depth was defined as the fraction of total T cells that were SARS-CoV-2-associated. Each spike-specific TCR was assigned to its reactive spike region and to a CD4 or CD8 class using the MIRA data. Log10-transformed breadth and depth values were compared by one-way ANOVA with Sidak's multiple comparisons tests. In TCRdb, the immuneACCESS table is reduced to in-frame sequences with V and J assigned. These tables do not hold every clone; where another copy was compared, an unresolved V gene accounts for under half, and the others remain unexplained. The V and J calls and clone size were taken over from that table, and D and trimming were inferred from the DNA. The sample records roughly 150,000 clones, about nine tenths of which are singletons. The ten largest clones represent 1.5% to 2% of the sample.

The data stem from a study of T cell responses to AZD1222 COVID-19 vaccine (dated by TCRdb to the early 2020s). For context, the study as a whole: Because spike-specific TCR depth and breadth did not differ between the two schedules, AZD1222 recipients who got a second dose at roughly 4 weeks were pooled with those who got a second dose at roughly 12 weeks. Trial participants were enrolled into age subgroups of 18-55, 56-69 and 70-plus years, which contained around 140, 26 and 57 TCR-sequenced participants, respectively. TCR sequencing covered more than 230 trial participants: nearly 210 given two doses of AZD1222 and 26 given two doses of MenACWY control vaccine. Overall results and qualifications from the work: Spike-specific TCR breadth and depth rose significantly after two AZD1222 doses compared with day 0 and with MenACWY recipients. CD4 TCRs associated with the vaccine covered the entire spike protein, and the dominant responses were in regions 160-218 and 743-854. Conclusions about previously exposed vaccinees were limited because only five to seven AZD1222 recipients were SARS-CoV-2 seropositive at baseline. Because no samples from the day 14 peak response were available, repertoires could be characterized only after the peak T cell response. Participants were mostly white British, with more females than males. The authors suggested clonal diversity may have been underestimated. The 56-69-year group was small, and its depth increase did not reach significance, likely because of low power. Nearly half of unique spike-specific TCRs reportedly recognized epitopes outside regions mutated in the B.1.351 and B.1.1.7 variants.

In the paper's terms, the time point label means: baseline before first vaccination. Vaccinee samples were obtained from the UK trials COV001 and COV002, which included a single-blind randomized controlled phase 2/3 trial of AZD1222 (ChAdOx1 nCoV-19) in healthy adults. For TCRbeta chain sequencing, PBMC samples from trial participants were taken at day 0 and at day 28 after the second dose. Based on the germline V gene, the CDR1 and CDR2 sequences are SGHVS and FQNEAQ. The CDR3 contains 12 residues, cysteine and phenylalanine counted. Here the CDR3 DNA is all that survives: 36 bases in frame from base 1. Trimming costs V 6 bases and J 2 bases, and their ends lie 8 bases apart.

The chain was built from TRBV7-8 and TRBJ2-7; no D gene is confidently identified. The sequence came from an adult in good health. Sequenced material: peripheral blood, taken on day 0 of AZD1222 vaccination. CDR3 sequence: CASRSETYEQYF. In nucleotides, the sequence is TGTGCCAGCAGATCTGAGACCTACGAGCAGTACTTC.